Presented here are 28 T cell receptor beta chains from one specimen sequenced in a study of CD8+CD57+ T cells in acquired aplastic anemia. Using genomic DNA as the template, TCR beta VDJ and CDR3 profiling was carried out. One entry per CDR3 protein results from TCRdb running MiXCR on the reads. The data hold about 210,000 distinct CDR3 sequences, with over 60% observed a single time. Specimen: sorted CD4+, CD8+, or CD8+CD57+ T cells (not recorded which) from PBMCs. Every receptor here comes from a human donor in good health.

The rearrangement uses TRBV7-9 and TRBJ2-7; unclear D gene. This CDR3 has 12 amino acids. Germline CDR1 and CDR2: SEHNR and FQNEAQ (reference sequence). As DNA, the CDR3 is TGTGTGAGCAGCCCAGATGCGTACGAGCAGTACTTC. Its protein product is CVSSPDAYEQYF. Based on the CDR3 plus reference TRBV7-9 and TRBJ2-7, the full variable domain is DTGVSQNPRHKITKRGQNVTFRCDPISEHNRLYWYRQTLGQGPEFLTYFQNEAQLEKSRLLSDRFSAERPKGSFSTLEIQRTEQGDSAMYLCVSSPDAYEQYFGPGTRLTVT.

V usage is TRBV20-1 and J usage is TRBJ2-5, with a possible D match to TRBD2 (5 bases). Germline V gene sequence: CDR1 DFQATT, CDR2 SNEGSKA (reference sequence). The ends were cut back, 4 bases at V and 5 bases at J, with 14 bases in the middle. The CDR3 is 13 amino acids. CDR3 in DNA: TGCAGTGCTACACCCCCCCCGGGGGAGACCCAGTACTTC. Amino acid sequence: CSATPPPGETQYF.

The chain carries TRBV29-1 and TRBJ2-1; D is unresolved. This CDR3 is 14 amino acids long. Trimming took 3 bases from V and 0 from J, leaving 9 bases between them. The germline V gene has CDR1 SQVTM and CDR2 ANQGSEA. Written as DNA, the CDR3 is TGCAGCGTTGATTCCGTTCGCTCCTACAATGAGCAGTTCTTC. This gives the protein CSVDSVRSYNEQFF.

Points on this clonotype: This sequence may be a read error, since a much larger clone differs from it by one base. The chain recombines TRBV4-1 with TRBJ2-3, with 8 bases aligning to TRBD1. The CDR3 has 15 amino acids. Per germline, CDR1 MGHRA and CDR2 YSYEKL. The trim removed 4 bases at V and 6 bases at J, leaving 9 bases unmatched. Written as DNA, the CDR3 is TGCGCCAGCAGCCGCCGGACAGGGTTATTGGATACGCAGTATTTT. Its protein is CASSRRTGLLDTQYF.

This clonotype was seen a handful of times. The chain has TRBV7-9 and TRBJ2-3; a weak D match, TRBD1 (6 bases). The germline CDR1 and CDR2 sequences are SEHNR and FQNEAQ (reference sequence). The CDR3 covers 16 residues. Deletions cut 5 bases from V and 1 base from J, with 16 bases between. The CDR3 region has the DNA TGTGCCAGCAGCCCCGGCCAGGGGCGGGGCACAGATACGCAGTATTTT. It encodes CASSPGQGRGTDTQYF.

The chain joins TRBV20-1 to TRBJ2-2, with D uncertain. Germline-derived CDR1 and CDR2 are DFQATT and SNEGSKA (reference sequence). Deletions cut 3 bases from V and 4 bases from J, with 6 bases between. The CDR3 length is 12 residues. The CDR3 here is CSARPSTGELFF. CDR3 nucleotide sequence: TGCAGTGCTAGGCCTTCCACCGGGGAGCTGTTTTTT.

This chain joins TRBV7-8 and TRBJ2-7; perhaps TRBD1 as D (6 bases). This CDR3 has 11 residues. From germline, CDR1 is SGHVS and CDR2 FQNEAQ. The V and J ends lost 5 bases and 6 bases respectively, with 8 bases between them. The CDR3 region has the DNA TGTGCCAGCAGCCGGGACACCGAGCAGTACTTC. Protein: CASSRDTEQYF.

This clonotype appeared a single time. This chain joins TRBV20-1 and TRBJ2-2, with D possibly being TRBD2 (7 bases). In germline, CDR1 is DFQATT, CDR2 SNEGSKA (reference sequence). V was pared by 4 bases and J by 4 bases, with 13 bases between. The CDR3 has 14 residues. The CDR3 protein is CSATRGAGTGELFF. As DNA, the CDR3 is TGCAGTGCTACTCGGGGGGCAGGCACCGGGGAGCTGTTTTTT.

The V gene is TRBV5-1, the J gene TRBJ2-3; either TRBD1 or TRBD2 may supply D (5 bases each). Looked up from germline, CDR1 is SGHRS and CDR2 is YFSETQ. The CDR3 loop spans 15 amino acids. V dropped 0 bases and J dropped 0 bases, with 8 bases sitting between them. The CDR3 DNA is TGCGCCAGCAGCTTGGGAGGGGCCAGCACAGATACGCAGTATTTT. The encoded protein is CASSLGGASTDTQYF. The variable domain in full, completed from reference TRBV5-1 and TRBJ2-3, reads KAGVTQTPRYLIKTRGQQVTLSCSPISGHRSVSWYQQTPGQGLQFLFEYFSETQRNKGNFPGRFSGRQFSNSRSEMNVSTLELGDSALYLCASSLGGASTDTQYFGPGTRLTVL.

V usage is TRBV20-1 and J usage is TRBJ1-3, with D hard to call. V was cut by 1 base and J by 4 bases, with 8 bases left in between. CDR1 and CDR2 from the germline V gene are DFQATT and SNEGSKA (reference sequence). This CDR3 contains 13 residues. The CDR3 DNA reads as TGCAGTGCTAGAGGGTGGCTCGGAAACACCATATATTTT. Translation: CSARGWLGNTIYF.

The CDR3 bases are TGTGCCAGCAGCTCGGGACAGCCCTTGGGCTATGGCTACACCTTC. Translating gives CASSSGQPLGYGYTF. This chain joins TRBV11-2 and TRBJ1-2; the match to TRBD1 covers 7 bases. The CDR3 runs to 15 residues. The trim removed 4 bases at V and 4 bases at J, leaving 9 bases unmatched. Germline V gene data show CDR1 as SGHAT and CDR2 as FQNNGV.

Ten or more counts support this clonotype. This chain joins TRBV27 and TRBJ1-5, with D uncertain. The germline V gene encodes CDR1 MNHEY and CDR2 SMNVEV (reference sequence). This CDR3 has 14 residues. Between the trimmed V and J ends, which lost 5 bases and 5 bases, there was a span of 13 bases. DNA for the CDR3: TGTGCCAGCAGTCCTAACAGTGCCGATCAGCCCCAGCATTTT. It codes for CASSPNSADQPQHF.

The chain couples TRBV9 to TRBJ1-1; TRBD1 might be the D (6 bases). In germline, CDR1 is SGDLS, CDR2 YYNGEE. The V end was cut by 4 bases, the J end by 4 bases, with 20 bases between. CDR3 length: 16 residues. This CDR3 reads CASSQVYSSRGTEAFF. CDR3 DNA: TGTGCCAGCAGCCAAGTTTACAGTAGCAGGGGCACTGAAGCTTTCTTT.

In this sample, this clonotype turned up a few times. The V and J genes are TRBV20-1 and TRBJ1-6; no clear D. This CDR3 region has 13 residues. The V gene's germline CDR1 is DFQATT and CDR2 SNEGSKA (reference sequence). Trimming took off 4 bases at V and 10 bases at J, with 14 bases between the two ends. CDR3 in DNA: TGCAGTGCTATAGGTCTGGCGAAATCACCCCTCCACTTT. It is translated as CSAIGLAKSPLHF.

This clonotype was seen once. The chain uses TRBV5-1 and TRBJ1-6, with a possible D match to TRBD1 (6 bases). This CDR3 region has 13 residues. The ends were cut back, 5 bases at V and 7 bases at J, with 10 bases in the middle. Germline V gene sequence: CDR1 SGHRS, CDR2 YFSETQ. CDR3 sequence (DNA): TGCGCCAGCAGACTCACAGGGAATTCACCCCTCCACTTT. It is translated as CASRLTGNSPLHF.

Notes on this clonotype: A much larger clone lies a single base off, so this may be a read error. This chain links TRBV7-3 with TRBJ2-1; maybe TRBD2 (5 bases). The length of the CDR3 is 18 residues. Germline V gene sequence: CDR1 SGHTA, CDR2 FQGTGA. Deletions cut 2 bases from V and 9 bases from J, with 26 bases between. The CDR3 reads CASSLGFLLEHNTSEQFF. The CDR3 DNA reads as TGTGCCAGCAGCTTAGGGTTCCTACTAGAGCACAATACGAGTGAGCAGTTCTTC.

As for this clonotype: The limits of the CDR3 on the DNA are not certain, so only TCRdb's listed CDR3 is given. The genes are TRBV14 and TRBJ2-1; TRBD2, the table's D call, was not compared with the DNA. The CDR3 totals 18 residues, both ends included. Germline CDR1 and CDR2: SGHDN and FVKESK. The CDR3 spells CATCASSYSGGAYNEQFF.

The chain employs TRBV10-3 and TRBJ1-6; D might be TRBD1 (6 bases). Trimming cost V 0 bases and J 10 bases, with 7 bases left between them. Germline assignment: CDR1 ENHRY and CDR2 SYGVKD. CDR3 length: 13 residues. As DNA, the CDR3 is TGTGCCATCAGTGAGTCAGGGGGATCACCCCTCCACTTT. The encoded protein is CAISESGGSPLHF.

This clonotype was observed at least ten times. The chain links TRBV5-6 to TRBJ1-1; perhaps TRBD1 as D (5 bases). Trimming removed 4 bases from V and 5 bases from J, with 9 bases in between. CDR1 is SGHDT and CDR2 is YYEEEE in the germline V gene. The CDR3 extends over 12 amino acids. CDR3 nucleotides: TGTGCCAGCAGCGCAGGGTCAACTGAAGCTTTCTTT. Residues: CASSAGSTEAFF.

The chain uses TRBV2 and TRBJ2-7; unclear D gene. Germline lookup yields CDR1 SNHLY and CDR2 FYNNEI. The CDR3 extends over 13 amino acids. Trimming pared 10 bases from V and 2 bases from J, leaving 15 bases between. CDR3 DNA: TGTGCCACCGGTCCGGCGGCAACCTACGAGCAGTACTTC. This gives the protein CATGPAATYEQYF. The whole variable domain, remainder taken from reference TRBV2 and TRBJ2-7, is EPEVTQTPSHQVTQMGQEVILRCVPISNHLYFYWYRQILGQKVEFLVSFYNNEISEKSEIFDDQFSVERPDGSNFTLKIRSTKLEDSAMYFCATGPAATYEQYFGPGTRLTVT.

CDR3 region: CASSLAPGQVFF. In nucleotides, the CDR3 is TGTGCCAGCAGCTTAGCCCCGGGACAGGTTTTCTTT. This sequence joins TRBV7-9 and TRBJ1-1; 8 nucleotides line up with TRBD1. The V and J ends lost 0 bases and 13 bases, in that order; junction bases with no gene match: 4. The CDR3 has 12 residues. The germline CDR1 and CDR2 sequences are SEHNR and FQNEAQ (reference sequence).

This clonotype was recorded a few times. The J gene is TRBJ2-2, the V gene TRBV7-9, with a tentative D call TRBD2 (6 bases). Germline-derived CDR1 and CDR2 are SEHNR and FQNEAQ (reference sequence). V lost 2 bases and J 5 bases, leaving 12 bases between the germline ends. The CDR3 consists of 15 residues. This CDR3 is CASSLRLEGTGELFF. The CDR3 bases are TGTGCCAGCAGCTTACGACTAGAGGGTACCGGGGAGCTGTTTTTT.

As to this clonotype: A much larger clonotype is one base distant, so this may be a read error. The gene calls are TRBV4-1 and TRBJ2-2; D gene uncertain. Germline CDR1 MGHRA, CDR2 YSYEKL. CDR3 length equals 13 residues. The CDR3 loop reads CTSSQSETGELFF. The CDR3 nucleotides read TGTACCAGCAGCCAAAGTGAAACCGGGGAGCTGTTTTTT.

The chain is built from TRBV15 and TRBJ1-6; D unclear. Per the germline V gene, CDR1 is LNHNV and CDR2 is YYDKDF (reference sequence). Between the trimmed V and J ends, which lost 1 base and 6 bases, there was a span of 7 bases. The CDR3 covers 14 residues. The chain's CDR3 is CATSRVQSNSPLHF. CDR3 DNA: TGTGCCACCAGCAGAGTACAGTCTAATTCACCCCTCCACTTT.

The genes are TRBV19 and TRBJ2-7; the D gene is possibly TRBD1 (5 bases). The CDR3 sequence is 13 residues long. Per germline, CDR1 LNHDA and CDR2 SQIVND (reference sequence). The V and J ends lost 6 bases and 4 bases respectively, with 13 bases between them. The CDR3 protein is CASRPQGVYEQYF. The CDR3 nucleotides are TGTGCCAGTAGACCCCAGGGTGTGTACGAGCAGTACTTC.

V gene TRBV7-9 combines with J gene TRBJ2-7; tentatively, D is TRBD1 or TRBD2 (5 bases each). Germline assignment: CDR1 SEHNR and CDR2 FQNEAQ (reference sequence). V was pared by 6 bases and J by 2 bases, with 8 bases between. The CDR3 extends over 12 amino acids. CDR3 nucleotides: TGTGCCAGCAGTTGGGACCCCTACGAGCAGTACTTC. Protein: CASSWDPYEQYF.

As for this clonotype: Possible read error: a much larger clone is one base away. CDR3 region: CASSYGQGGGYGQYF. Written as DNA, the CDR3 is TGTGCCAGCAGTTACGGGCAGGGAGGGGGCTACGGGCAGTACTTC. The chain employs TRBV6-5 and TRBJ2-7; the D call may be TRBD1 or TRBD2 (7 bases each). Germline V gene lookup returns CDR1 MNHEY and CDR2 SVGAGI. The CDR3 sequence is 15 residues long.

This sequence joins TRBV20-1 and TRBJ1-1; D is unresolved. The CDR3 spans 12 residues. CDR1 DFQATT and CDR2 SNEGSKA come from the germline V gene (reference sequence). Trimming took off 3 bases at V and 1 base at J, with 6 bases between the two ends. CDR3: CSARTTNTEAFF. The CDR3 DNA sequence: TGCAGTGCTAGGACAACGAACACTGAAGCTTTCTTT.